This T cell receptor beta chain originates from a study of blood T cell repertoires in COVID-19. Study information: T cells, B-cell-depleted T cells, or PBMCs supplied cDNA or gDNA.

Researchers sorted participants into cohorts using their self-reported clinical history. CDR1 SGHNT and CDR2 YYREEE come from the germline V gene (reference sequence). J was trimmed by 5 bases and V by 2 bases; bases with no gene match: 3. The CDR3 has 15 amino acids. Libraries were prepared by immunoSEQ multiplex PCR; TCRdb keeps only in-frame clonotypes and omits some of them. The data contain about 270,000 clones, around 90% of them singletons. The TCR was taken from a woman in her thirties or forties with acute COVID-19. The chain combines TRBV5-4 with TRBJ2-1; 11 nucleotides align to TRBD2. Sequenced: PBMCs or T cells enriched from blood (not recorded which). The CDR3 DNA sequence: TGTGCCAGCAGCTTCCCTAGCGGGGGGCACAATGAGCAGTTCTTC. Protein: CASSFPSGGHNEQFF.